This T cell receptor (beta chain) was identified in a study of radiation and T cells in renal cell carcinoma. Findings and limits, study-wide: Baseline intratumoral clonotype presence is unknown without pretreatment biopsies. Top tumor clonotypes rose in blood 2 weeks post-radiation, then contracted.

Time point indicated: baseline pretreatment blood. Treatment of the sample: 15 Gy SBRT to primary tumor, nephrectomy 4 weeks later. This renal cell carcinoma was of the clear cell type. Only in-frame clones appear in the TCRdb table, and some are missing; sequencing was by immunoSEQ multiplex PCR. Of tens of thousands of clones listed, 65% to 85% are singletons. As for this clone: Its antigen is still unknown.

The CDR3 totals 13 residues. Trimming took off 0 bases at V and 6 bases at J, with 10 bases between the two ends. Germline-derived CDR1 and CDR2 are SGDLS and YYNGEE. The sequence was collected from a man between 60 and 75 years old with renal cell carcinoma. The sequencing used blood, collected from a patient whose treatment included radiotherapy and nephrectomy. The rearrangement links TRBV9 to TRBJ2-7, with D uncertain. CDR3 in amino acids: CASSVAVYSEQYF. CDR3 nucleotides: TGTGCCAGCAGCGTAGCCGTATACAGCGAGCAGTACTTC.